This TCR beta chain originates from a study of T cell changes during pregnancy in multiple sclerosis. Profiled with immunoSEQ multiplex PCR; TCRdb holds only in-frame clones, not every one. The sample records about 51,000 clones, around 93% being singletons. This TCR was recovered from a female donor with multiple sclerosis, enrolled in a pregnancy study. The input for sequencing was peripheral blood, taken in the second trimester of pregnancy.

CDR3 sequence (DNA): TGTGCCAGCAGCTATCGACAGGGGACTCGAGAGACCCAGTACTTC. Amino acids: CASSYRQGTRETQYF. The chain joins TRBV7-8 to TRBJ2-5, with 8 bases identical to TRBD1. The trim removed 4 bases at V and 4 bases at J, leaving 8 bases unmatched. Germline V gene lookup returns CDR1 SGHVS and CDR2 FQNEAQ. The CDR3 is 15 residues long. Supplemented by reference TRBV7-8 and TRBJ2-5, the full variable domain reads GAGVSQSPRYKVAKRGQDVALRCDPISGHVSLFWYQQALGQGPEFLTYFQNEAQLDKSGLPSDRFFAERPEGSVSTLKIQRTQQEDSAVYLCASSYRQGTRETQYFGPGTRLLVL.